The sequence of this T cell receptor (beta chain) was determined in a study of PD-1 blockade in classical Hodgkin lymphoma. This clone is a singleton in its sample. In germline, CDR1 is GTSNPN, CDR2 SVGIG (reference sequence). The CDR3 is 13 residues long. Trimming took 4 bases from V and 6 from J, leaving 12 bases between them. Assay: immunoSEQ multiplex PCR; the TCRdb copy retains only in-frame clones and omits some. The sample has several thousand clones, 66% seen once. Brentuximab vedotin exposure varied among the patients, all of whom had relapsed after autologous stem cell transplantation. Patients had relapsed/refractory classical Hodgkin lymphoma with complete response, partial response or progressive disease as best response.

The source material was peripheral blood mononuclear cells (PBMCs), sampled before the second cycle of nivolumab. This TCR was sampled from a human donor with classical Hodgkin lymphoma. The chain joins TRBV30 to TRBJ2-2, with unresolved D. The CDR3 DNA reads TGTGCCTGGAAAGGACGGGCGGCCGGGGAGCTGTTTTTT. This sequence encodes CAWKGRAAGELFF. Full variable domain (outside the CDR3, taken from reference TRBV30 and TRBJ2-2): SQTIHQWPATLVQPVGSPLSLECTVEGTSNPNLYWYRQAAGRGLQLLFYSVGIGQISSEVPQNLSASRPQDRQFILSSKKLLLSDSGFYLCAWKGRAAGELFFGEGSRLTVL.